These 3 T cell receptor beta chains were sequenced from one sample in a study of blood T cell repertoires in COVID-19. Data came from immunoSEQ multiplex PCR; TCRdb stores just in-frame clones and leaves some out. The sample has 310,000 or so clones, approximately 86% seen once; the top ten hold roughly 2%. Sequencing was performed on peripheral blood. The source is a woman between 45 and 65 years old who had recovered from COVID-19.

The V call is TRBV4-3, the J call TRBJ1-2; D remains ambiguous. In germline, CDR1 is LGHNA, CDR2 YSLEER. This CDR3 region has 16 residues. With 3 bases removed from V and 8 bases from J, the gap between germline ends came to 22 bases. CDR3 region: CASSQETTGSSSGYTF. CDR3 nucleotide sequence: TGCGCCAGCAGCCAGGAAACTACCGGGTCATCAAGCGGCTACACCTTC.

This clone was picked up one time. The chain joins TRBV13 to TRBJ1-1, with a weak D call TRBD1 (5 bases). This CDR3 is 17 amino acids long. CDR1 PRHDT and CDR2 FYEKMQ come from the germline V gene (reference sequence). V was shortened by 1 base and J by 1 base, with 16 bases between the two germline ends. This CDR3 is CASSLDPLGRGNTEAFF. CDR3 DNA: TGTGCCAGCAGCTTAGATCCCCTCGGGAGGGGGAACACTGAAGCTTTCTTT.

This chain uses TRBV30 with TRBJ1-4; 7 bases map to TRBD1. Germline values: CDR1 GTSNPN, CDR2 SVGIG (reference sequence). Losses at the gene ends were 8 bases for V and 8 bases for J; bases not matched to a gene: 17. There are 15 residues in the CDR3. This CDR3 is CARLPVEGAEEKLFF. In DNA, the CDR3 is TGTGCCCGCCTGCCCGTGGAGGGGGCTGAGGAAAAACTGTTTTTT.